This T cell receptor (beta chain) was observed in a study of chemoradiotherapy in HPV16-positive cancers. Findings and caveats of the study: Candidate HPV-specific clones and E7-related TCR motifs grew in tumor during treatment.

Over chemoradiotherapy, repertoires were sampled more than once. Produced via immunoSEQ multiplex PCR; TCRdb's table is partial and in-frame only. In the table there are fewer than 15,000 clones, more than 50% of which are singletons. A note on this clone: Its specificity is unknown.

The receptor was derived from a human donor with HPV-associated anogenital cancer. Sample collection occurred from a patient who underwent chemoradiotherapy.

The CDR3 spells CASSLRATSTDTQYF. DNA of the CDR3: TGTGCCAGCAGTCTCAGGGCCACCAGCACAGATACGCAGTATTTT. The V call is TRBV13, the J call TRBJ2-3; D is perhaps TRBD1 (5 bases). The CDR3 covers 15 residues. Germline V gives CDR1 PRHDT, CDR2 FYEKMQ (reference sequence). V dropped 6 bases and J dropped 0 bases, with 13 bases sitting between them.